This T cell receptor beta chain stems from a study of blood T cell repertoires in COVID-19. As for the study in general: The origin of the acute and convalescent COVID-19 samples was the United States, Italy and Spain.

Sequencing was performed with immunoSEQ multiplex PCR; in TCRdb, only in-frame clones are kept and a portion is missing. The sample includes a few hundred thousand clones, roughly 90% of them seen just once. V was clipped by 4 bases and J by 2 bases, with 13 bases between them. The CDR3 has 14 residues. Germline V gene lookup returns CDR1 SGHDT and CDR2 YYEEEE. Sequenced sample: peripheral blood. The sequence was collected from a man aged 35 to 55 with acute or convalescent COVID-19. The gene calls are TRBV5-6 and TRBJ2-7; D is ambiguous. The CDR3 reads CASSAATETYEQYF. The CDR3 DNA reads TGTGCCAGCAGCGCCGCGACTGAAACCTACGAGCAGTACTTC.